This TCR beta chain was found in a study of cytomegalovirus exposure and HLA in healthy donors. Study conclusions and caveats: Cytomegalovirus association was listed for around 180 TCR beta chains.

Worth noting for this clone: Its antigen is unknown.

Trimming removed 5 bases from V and 2 bases from J; junction bases left unmatched: 6. Per the germline V gene, CDR1 is SEHNR and CDR2 is FQNEAQ (reference sequence). The CDR3 has 15 residues. PCR amplification relied on 60 Vbeta primers (plus 13 Jbeta primers). The protocol was immunoSEQ multiplex PCR, while the TCRdb copy is restricted to in-frame clones and leaves out a portion. Of over 120,000 clones detected, roughly three quarters appear once; the ten largest clones hold about 3.2%. The rearrangement joins TRBV7-9 to TRBJ1-3; 7 nucleotides align to TRBD1. This TCR came from a female donor in good health and CMV-seronegative. The material sequenced was PBMCs. CDR3: CASSVTGDPGNTIYF. The CDR3 coding sequence is TGTGCCAGCAGCGTAACAGGGGATCCTGGAAACACCATATATTTT.